The 26 T cell receptor beta chains given below trace back to one sample, sequenced in a study of T cell repertoires in cytomegalovirus infection. TCRdb called the reads again in MiXCR, with one record for every CDR3 protein. This table has a few hundred thousand distinct CDR3 sequences, roughly 13% appearing once. Sequencing input: PBMCs. The receptors shown here come from a human donor in good health (CMV status not recorded). Some clones in this sample may be carry-over from other donors' samples.

This clonotype came up many times. The genes are TRBV12-3 or TRBV12-4 and TRBJ1-2, with TRBD1 identical over 7 bases. The CDR3 runs to 13 residues. The trim removed 6 bases at V and 6 bases at J, leaving 7 bases unmatched. Here the CDR3 DNA reads TGTGCCAGCAGGCGTACAGGGGACCATGGCTACACCTTC. As protein: CASRRTGDHGYTF.

At least ten counts were recorded for this clonotype. CDR3 region: CASSYARGYEQYF. CDR3 in DNA: TGTGCCAGCAGTTACGCCAGGGGCTACGAGCAGTACTTC. The rearrangement joins TRBV6-2 or TRBV6-3 to TRBJ2-7; a weak D match, TRBD1 (6 bases). Germline V CDR1 and CDR2: MNHEY, SVGEGT. The V end was cut by 2 bases, the J end by 3 bases, with 8 bases between. The CDR3 has 13 residues.

Comments on this clonotype: This CDR3 fails to terminate in the conserved phenylalanine or tryptophan, so it likely reflects a read error. V gene TRBV7-2 combines with J gene TRBJ1-5; D not certain. Germline V lookup: CDR1 SGHTA, CDR2 FQGNSA. This CDR3 contains 14 residues. The CDR3 loop is CASSLAEGNQPQHL. The DNA of the CDR3 is TGTGCAAGCAGCTTAGCTGAGGGTAATCAGCCCCAGCATTTG.

This clonotype was observed a few times. The rearrangement joins TRBV20-1 to TRBJ2-3; weak D call: TRBD2 (5 bases). Germline lookup yields CDR1 DFQATT and CDR2 SNEGSKA (reference sequence). The CDR3 totals 14 residues. The V end lost 2 bases, the J end lost 0 bases, and 9 bases lay between the germline ends. The CDR3: CSARPGKSTDTQYF. DNA for the CDR3: TGCAGTGCTAGACCGGGGAAGAGCACAGATACGCAGTATTTT.

The sample holds a few counts of this clonotype. The V call is TRBV10-3, the J call TRBJ1-4; the D is unclear. CDR3 length: 13 amino acids. The germline CDR1 and CDR2 sequences are ENHRY and SYGVKD. V was cut by 3 bases and J by 8 bases, with 10 bases left in between. The CDR3 spells CAISDSVREKLFF. The CDR3 DNA reads TGTGCCATCAGTGATTCGGTTCGGGAAAAACTGTTTTTT.

The chain carries TRBV4-1 and TRBJ2-3; D gene uncertain. The germline V and J ends were trimmed by 3 bases and 8 bases, with 9 bases remaining between them. Germline CDR1 reads MGHRA; CDR2 reads YSYEKL. CDR3 length: 12 residues. As DNA, the CDR3 is TGCGCCAGCAGCCACCCTCTGGGTACGCAGTATTTT. Amino acids: CASSHPLGTQYF.

This clonotype was counted ten times or more. The genes are TRBV7-8 and TRBJ1-3, with 9 bases lining up with TRBD1. Germline V lookup: CDR1 SGHVS, CDR2 FQNEAQ. V dropped 5 bases and J dropped 13; count of bases not matched to a gene: 9. The CDR3 runs 13 residues. The chain's CDR3 is CASSGRTGAQIYF. Here the CDR3 DNA reads TGTGCCAGCAGCGGCCGGACAGGGGCCCAGATATATTTT.

V usage is TRBV20-1 and J usage is TRBJ2-1; D gene uncertain. This CDR3 is 13 amino acids long. The V end lost 7 bases, the J end lost 7 bases, and 17 bases lay between the germline ends. Germline CDR1 reads DFQATT; CDR2 reads SNEGSKA (reference sequence). The CDR3 loop is CSESRTERNEQFF. The CDR3 DNA reads as TGCAGTGAAAGTCGTACCGAAAGAAATGAGCAGTTCTTC.

This clonotype was seen a handful of times. The rearrangement links TRBV19 to TRBJ1-5; D not resolved. The CDR3 length is 12 residues. Germline V gene sequence: CDR1 LNHDA, CDR2 SQIVND (reference sequence). V was clipped by 3 bases and J by 7 bases, with 7 bases between them. Here the CDR3 DNA reads TGTGCCAGTAGTATTTGGGGACAGCCCCAGCATTTT. Translating it yields CASSIWGQPQHF.

At least ten counts were recorded for this clonotype. The chain uses TRBV29-1 and TRBJ1-4, with TRBD1 as a possible D gene (6 bases). The germline V and J ends were trimmed by 4 bases and 8 bases, with 11 bases remaining between them. Germline loops: CDR1 SQVTM, CDR2 ANQGSEA. This CDR3 comprises 12 residues. The CDR3, as DNA: TGCAGCGTTGGAGGAGGGGGAGAAAAACTGTTTTTT. It is translated as CSVGGGGEKLFF.

This clonotype was counted once. The V and J genes are TRBV6-5 and TRBJ2-7; 7 bases align to TRBD2. Germline-derived CDR1 and CDR2 are MNHEY and SVGAGI. V lost 4 bases to trimming and J lost 3 bases; unmatched junction nucleotides: 6. CDR3 length equals 14 residues. The CDR3 region is CASSSSGIFYEQYF. Written as DNA, the CDR3 is TGTGCCAGCAGTTCCAGCGGGATCTTCTACGAGCAGTACTTC.

This clonotype came up many times. This chain uses TRBV7-2 with TRBJ2-1, with TRBD2 matching over 7 bases. Germline trimming cut 3 bases from V and 5 bases from J; bases unmatched to any gene: 7. This CDR3 has 15 amino acids. In germline, CDR1 is SGHTA, CDR2 FQGNSA. CDR3 in amino acids: CASSLLRGSNNEQFF. CDR3 nucleotides: TGTGCCAGCAGCTTGTTGCGGGGGTCTAACAATGAGCAGTTCTTC.

The J gene is TRBJ1-1, the V gene TRBV19; D is undetermined. The CDR3 consists of 13 residues. Germline V CDR1 and CDR2: LNHDA, SQIVND (reference sequence). Trimming took 7 bases from V and 7 from J, leaving 16 bases between them. CDR3 nucleotide sequence: TGTGCCAGTACCGCATGGAGTCTACTTGAAGCTTTCTTT. This codes for CASTAWSLLEAFF.

This clonotype was counted only a few times. The chain carries TRBV20-1 and TRBJ2-7; unclear D gene. The V end lost 2 bases, the J end lost 5 bases, and 16 bases lay between the germline ends. Germline loops: CDR1 DFQATT, CDR2 SNEGSKA (reference sequence). The CDR3 is made up of 14 amino acids. In nucleotides, the CDR3 is TGCAGTGCTAGATCAATAGAGGCGGCGGACGAGCAGTACTTC. Its protein is CSARSIEAADEQYF.

This clonotype was observed at least ten times. This chain connects TRBV7-6 to TRBJ2-7; 8 nucleotides line up with TRBD1. The CDR3 is made up of 15 amino acids. V was pared by 5 bases and J by 0 bases, with 6 bases of the junction left unmatched. Germline V gene data show CDR1 as SGHVS and CDR2 as FNYEAQ. Here the CDR3 reads CASSPTQGVSYEQYF. CDR3 in DNA: TGTGCCAGCAGCCCGACACAGGGGGTCTCCTACGAGCAGTACTTC.

The J gene is TRBJ1-5, the V gene TRBV10-3; no clear D. The V end lost 5 bases, the J end lost 1 base, and 6 bases lay between the germline ends. This CDR3 comprises 13 residues. Germline CDR1 is ENHRY and CDR2 is SYGVKD. For the CDR3, the DNA is TGTGCCATCAGTATGGGGAGCAATCAGCCCCAGCATTTT. Amino acids: CAISMGSNQPQHF.

This clonotype was seen many times. The J gene is TRBJ2-3, the V gene TRBV6-5; D possibly corresponds to TRBD1 (5 bases). The CDR3 is 16 amino acids. CDR1 is MNHEY and CDR2 is SVGAGI in the germline V gene. Trimming pared 2 bases from V and 0 bases from J, leaving 12 bases between. CDR3 residues: CASSYGRAVSTDTQYF. The CDR3 DNA reads as TGTGCCAGCAGTTACGGCAGGGCCGTGAGCACAGATACGCAGTATTTT.

In its sample, this clonotype was seen a few times. The chain recombines TRBV18 with TRBJ1-2; D remains ambiguous. Trimming left V 1 base short and J 6 bases short, with 12 bases between. There are 14 residues in the CDR3. Germline V gene sequence: CDR1 KGHSH, CDR2 LQKENI. CDR3 sequence (DNA): TGTGCCAGCTCACCACTCCAACCAGCGGATGGCTACACCTTC. Translating gives CASSPLQPADGYTF.

The gene calls are TRBV10-2 and TRBJ2-1, with D maybe TRBD2 (5 bases). Looked up from germline, CDR1 is WSHSY and CDR2 is SAAADI. This CDR3 has 14 amino acids. The V and J ends lost 3 bases and 5 bases respectively, with 11 bases between them. The CDR3, as DNA: TGCGCCAGCAGTGATGTAGCGACCCACAATGAGCAGTTCTTC. Translating it yields CASSDVATHNEQFF.

This clonotype was observed a handful of times. This rearrangement joins TRBV5-4 to TRBJ2-7, with 11 bases fitting TRBD1. The CDR3 runs 13 residues. CDR1 is SGHNT and CDR2 is YYREEE in the germline V gene (reference sequence). The CDR3 sequence is CATRGQGVYEQYF. In DNA, the CDR3 is TGTGCGACAAGGGGACAGGGGGTGTACGAGCAGTACTTC.

In its sample, this clonotype was seen many times. The rearrangement joins TRBV5-1 to TRBJ2-1; no clear D. The CDR3 loop spans 14 amino acids. V was shortened by 0 bases and J by 3 bases, with 7 bases between the two germline ends. The germline V gene has CDR1 SGHRS and CDR2 YFSETQ. The CDR3 DNA sequence: TGCGCCAGCAGCTTGGGGGTTCTCTACAATGAGCAGTTCTTC. As protein: CASSLGVLYNEQFF.

This clonotype was counted a few times. The chain uses TRBV7-9 and TRBJ2-2; maybe TRBD2 (5 bases). This CDR3 has 16 residues. The V gene lost 4 bases and the J gene lost 4 bases, with 16 bases spanning the gap. Germline assignment: CDR1 SEHNR and CDR2 FQNEAQ (reference sequence). This chain's CDR3 is CASSSQTSMSTGELFF. The CDR3 nucleotides read TGTGCCAGCAGCTCGCAAACTAGTATGAGCACCGGGGAGCTGTTTTTT. Full variable domain (rest looked up from reference TRBV7-9 and TRBJ2-2): DTGVSQNPRHKITKRGQNVTFRCDPISEHNRLYWYRQTLGQGPEFLTYFQNEAQLEKSRLLSDRFSAERPKGSFSTLEIQRTEQGDSAMYLCASSSQTSMSTGELFFGEGSRLTVL.

This clonotype was seen more than once but under ten times. The rearrangement joins TRBV5-1 to TRBJ2-2, with D possibly matching TRBD2 (5 bases). The germline V gene has CDR1 SGHRS and CDR2 YFSETQ. This CDR3 spans 18 amino acids. V gave up 1 base and J gave up 0 bases, with 16 bases separating them. In DNA form, the CDR3 reads TGCGCCAGCAGCTTGATTATCGGCGGGCAGGCGAACACCGGGGAGCTGTTTTTT. Translated, it gives CASSLIIGGQANTGELFF.

This rearrangement joins TRBV29-1 to TRBJ2-1, with 13 nucleotides matching TRBD2. This CDR3 is built from 16 residues. CDR1 is SQVTM, CDR2 ANQGSEA, per germline. The V segment lost 7 bases and the J segment 8 bases; nucleotides outside the gene matches: 14. The CDR3 here is CSARRLAGGPWDEQFF. The CDR3, as DNA: TGCAGCGCCAGGAGACTAGCGGGAGGCCCATGGGATGAGCAGTTCTTC.

This clonotype was seen many times. The rearrangement joins TRBV7-2 to TRBJ2-1, with D maybe TRBD1 (6 bases). Trimming shortened V by 1 base and J by 4 bases, and 14 bases separated the two germline ends. The CDR3 has 16 residues. CDR1 and CDR2 from the germline V gene are SGHTA and FQGNSA. CDR3 amino acids: CASSLVGATMYNEQFF. CDR3 sequence (DNA): TGTGCCAGCAGCTTAGTGGGGGCCACTATGTACAATGAGCAGTTCTTC.

This clonotype was seen at least ten times. The chain links TRBV4-2 to TRBJ2-7, with 8 bases identical to TRBD2. V shed 2 bases, J shed 5 bases, and the junction held 5 bases outside the gene matches. Per germline, CDR1 LGHNA and CDR2 YNFKEQ. This CDR3 is built from 14 residues. DNA for the CDR3: TGTGCCAGCAGCCAACCGGGACTAGAGGACGAGCAGTACTTC. Its translation: CASSQPGLEDEQYF.